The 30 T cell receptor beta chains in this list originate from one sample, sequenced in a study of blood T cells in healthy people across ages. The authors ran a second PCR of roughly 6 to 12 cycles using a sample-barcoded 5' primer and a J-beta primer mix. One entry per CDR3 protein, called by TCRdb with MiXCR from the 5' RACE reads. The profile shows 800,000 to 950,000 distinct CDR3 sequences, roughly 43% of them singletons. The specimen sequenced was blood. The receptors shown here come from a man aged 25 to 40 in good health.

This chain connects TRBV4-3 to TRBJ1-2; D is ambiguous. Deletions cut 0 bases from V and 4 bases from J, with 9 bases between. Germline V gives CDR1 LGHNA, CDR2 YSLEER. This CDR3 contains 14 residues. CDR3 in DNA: TGCGCCAGCAGCCAAGAATGGGTATCCTATGGCTACACCTTC. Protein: CASSQEWVSYGYTF.

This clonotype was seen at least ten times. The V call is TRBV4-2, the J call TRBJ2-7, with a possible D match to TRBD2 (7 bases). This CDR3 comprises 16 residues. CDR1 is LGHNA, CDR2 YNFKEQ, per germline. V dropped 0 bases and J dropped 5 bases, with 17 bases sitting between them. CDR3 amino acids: CASSQEGGGGFNEQYF. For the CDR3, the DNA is TGTGCCAGCAGCCAAGAAGGGGGAGGGGGGTTTAACGAGCAGTACTTC.

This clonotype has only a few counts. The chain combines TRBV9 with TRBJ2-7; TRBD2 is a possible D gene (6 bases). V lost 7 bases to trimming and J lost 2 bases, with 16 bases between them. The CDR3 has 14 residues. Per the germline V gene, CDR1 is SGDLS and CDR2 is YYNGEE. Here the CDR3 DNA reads TGTGCCAGCGGGCCCGGGACTGCTCCCTACGAGCAGTACTTC. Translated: CASGPGTAPYEQYF. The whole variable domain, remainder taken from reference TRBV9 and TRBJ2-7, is DSGVTQTPKHLITATGQRVTLRCSPRSGDLSVYWYQQSLDQGLQFLIQYYNGEERAKGNILERFSAQQFPDLHSELNLSSLELGDSALYFCASGPGTAPYEQYFGPGTRLTVT.

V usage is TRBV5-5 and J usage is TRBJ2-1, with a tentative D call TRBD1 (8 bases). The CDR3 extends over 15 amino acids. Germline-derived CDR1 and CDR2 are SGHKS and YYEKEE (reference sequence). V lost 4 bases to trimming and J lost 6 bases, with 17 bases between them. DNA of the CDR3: TGTGCCAGCAGCCCGCAGACAGGGGAGGGCAATGAGCAGTTCTTC. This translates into CASSPQTGEGNEQFF.

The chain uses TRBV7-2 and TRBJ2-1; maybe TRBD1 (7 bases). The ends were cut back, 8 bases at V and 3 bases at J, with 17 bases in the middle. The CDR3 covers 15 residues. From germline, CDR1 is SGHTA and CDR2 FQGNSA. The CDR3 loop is CASVRGETSYNEQFF. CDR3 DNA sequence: TGTGCCAGCGTCAGGGGGGAAACTAGCTACAATGAGCAGTTCTTC.

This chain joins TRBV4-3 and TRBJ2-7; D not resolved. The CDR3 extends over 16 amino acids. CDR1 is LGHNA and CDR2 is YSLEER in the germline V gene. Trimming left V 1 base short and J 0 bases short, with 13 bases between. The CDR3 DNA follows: TGCGCCAGCAGCCAAGGGCGTAGGAATAGCTCCTACGAGCAGTACTTC. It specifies CASSQGRRNSSYEQYF.

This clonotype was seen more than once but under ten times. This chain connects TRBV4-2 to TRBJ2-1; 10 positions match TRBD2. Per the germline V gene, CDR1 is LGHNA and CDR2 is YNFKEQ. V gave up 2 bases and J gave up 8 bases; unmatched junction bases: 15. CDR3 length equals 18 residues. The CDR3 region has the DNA TGTGCCAGCAGCCAACCTCCAGGGAGCCTAGCGGGGGTGGATGAGCAGTTCTTC. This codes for CASSQPPGSLAGVDEQFF.

Here the CDR3 reads CASRLSNRASYEQYF. CDR3 coding DNA: TGCGCCAGCAGACTTTCAAACAGGGCCTCCTACGAGCAGTACTTC. The gene calls are TRBV4-1 and TRBJ2-7, with D possibly being TRBD1 (6 bases). The germline CDR1 and CDR2 sequences are MGHRA and YSYEKL. This CDR3 has 15 amino acids. Trimming removed 6 bases at V and 0 bases at J, with 15 bases between.

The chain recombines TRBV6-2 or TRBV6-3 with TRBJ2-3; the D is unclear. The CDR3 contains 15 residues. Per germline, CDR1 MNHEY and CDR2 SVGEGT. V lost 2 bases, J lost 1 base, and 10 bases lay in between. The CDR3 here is CASSYRGSGTDTQYF. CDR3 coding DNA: TGTGCCAGCAGTTACCGTGGGTCTGGCACAGATACGCAGTATTTT.

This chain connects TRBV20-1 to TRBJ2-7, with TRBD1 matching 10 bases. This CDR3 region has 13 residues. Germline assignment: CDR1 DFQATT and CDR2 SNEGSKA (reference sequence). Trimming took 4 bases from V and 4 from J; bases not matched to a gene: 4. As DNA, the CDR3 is TGCAGTGCTACCCGGGACAGGGGTTACGAGCAGTACTTC. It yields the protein CSATRDRGYEQYF.

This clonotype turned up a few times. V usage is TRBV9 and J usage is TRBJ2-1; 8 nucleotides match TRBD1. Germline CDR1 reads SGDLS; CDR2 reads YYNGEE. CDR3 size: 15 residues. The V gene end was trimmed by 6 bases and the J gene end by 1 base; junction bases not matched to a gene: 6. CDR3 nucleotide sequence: TGTGCCAGCAAATTAGACAGGGGTTCCTACAATGAGCAGTTCTTC. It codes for CASKLDRGSYNEQFF.

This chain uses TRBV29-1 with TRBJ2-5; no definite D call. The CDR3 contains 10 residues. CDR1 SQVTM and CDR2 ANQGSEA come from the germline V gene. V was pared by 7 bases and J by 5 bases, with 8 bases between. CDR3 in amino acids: CSAQQETQYF. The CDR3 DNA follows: TGCAGCGCCCAGCAGGAGACCCAGTACTTC.

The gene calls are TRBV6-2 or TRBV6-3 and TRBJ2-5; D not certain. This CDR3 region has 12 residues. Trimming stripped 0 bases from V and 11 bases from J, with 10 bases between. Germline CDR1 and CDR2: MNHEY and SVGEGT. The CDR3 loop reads CASSYSMSSQYF. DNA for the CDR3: TGTGCCAGCAGTTACTCGATGTCCAGTCAGTACTTC.

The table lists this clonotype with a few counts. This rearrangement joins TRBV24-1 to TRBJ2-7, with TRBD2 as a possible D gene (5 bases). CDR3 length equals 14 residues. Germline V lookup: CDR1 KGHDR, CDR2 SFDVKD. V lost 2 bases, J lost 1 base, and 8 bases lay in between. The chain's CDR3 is CATSDSTGSYEQYF. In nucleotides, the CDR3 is TGTGCCACCAGTGATTCGACGGGGTCCTACGAGCAGTACTTC.

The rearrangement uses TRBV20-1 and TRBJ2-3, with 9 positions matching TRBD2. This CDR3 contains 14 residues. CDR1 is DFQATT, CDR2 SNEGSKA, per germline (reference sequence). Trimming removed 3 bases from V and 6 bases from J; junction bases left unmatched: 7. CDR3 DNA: TGCAGTGCTAGCGGCGGGGGGGAAAGGGATACGCAGTATTTT. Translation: CSASGGGERDTQYF.

CDR3 sequence: CSARDQSVHQPQHF. CDR3 bases: TGCAGTGCTAGAGATCAGTCGGTTCACCAGCCCCAGCATTTT. The chain uses TRBV20-1 and TRBJ1-5; D is ambiguous. V was clipped by 0 bases and J by 7 bases, with 13 bases between them. The CDR3 sequence is 14 residues long. Germline lookup yields CDR1 DFQATT and CDR2 SNEGSKA (reference sequence).

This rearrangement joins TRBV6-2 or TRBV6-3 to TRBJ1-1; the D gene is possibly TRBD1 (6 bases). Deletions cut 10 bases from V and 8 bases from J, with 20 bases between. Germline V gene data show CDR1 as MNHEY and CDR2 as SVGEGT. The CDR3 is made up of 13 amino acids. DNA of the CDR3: TGTGCCACCCTGACAGGCCTCTATACGGAAGCTTTCTTT. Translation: CATLTGLYTEAFF.

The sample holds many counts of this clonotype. The CDR3 sequence: CASSLNTYEQYF. The CDR3, as DNA: TGTGCCAGCAGCTTAAACACCTACGAGCAGTACTTC. The V call is TRBV7-2, the J call TRBJ2-7, with D uncertain. Germline V CDR1 and CDR2: SGHTA, FQGNSA. The CDR3 contains 12 residues. V lost 2 bases and J lost 2, with 4 bases in between.

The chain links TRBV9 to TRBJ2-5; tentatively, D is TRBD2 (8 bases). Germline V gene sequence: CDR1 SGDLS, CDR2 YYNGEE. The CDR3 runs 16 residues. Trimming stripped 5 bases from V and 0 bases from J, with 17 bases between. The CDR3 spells CASSRGGQRNQETQYF. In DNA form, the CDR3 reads TGTGCCAGCAGTCGGGGGGGACAGAGAAACCAAGAGACCCAGTACTTC.

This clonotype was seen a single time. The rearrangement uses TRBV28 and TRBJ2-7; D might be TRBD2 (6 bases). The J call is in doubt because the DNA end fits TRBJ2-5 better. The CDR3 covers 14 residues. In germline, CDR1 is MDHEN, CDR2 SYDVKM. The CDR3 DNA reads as TGTGCCAGCACTGGGGACTTCCCGCAGGAGACCCAGTACTTC. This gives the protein CASTGDFPQETQYF.

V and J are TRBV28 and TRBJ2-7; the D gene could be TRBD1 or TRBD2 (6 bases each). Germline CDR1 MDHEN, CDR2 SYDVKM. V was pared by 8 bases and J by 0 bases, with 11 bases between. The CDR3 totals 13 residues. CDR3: CASLTGASYEQYF. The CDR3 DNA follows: TGTGCCAGCTTGACGGGGGCCTCCTACGAGCAGTACTTC.

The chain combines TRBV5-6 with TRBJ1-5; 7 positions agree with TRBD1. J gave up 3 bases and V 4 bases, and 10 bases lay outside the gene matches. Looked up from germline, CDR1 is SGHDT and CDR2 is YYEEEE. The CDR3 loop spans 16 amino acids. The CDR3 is CASSPYRDSYNQPQHF. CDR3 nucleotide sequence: TGTGCCAGCAGCCCCTACCGGGACAGTTACAATCAGCCCCAGCATTTT.

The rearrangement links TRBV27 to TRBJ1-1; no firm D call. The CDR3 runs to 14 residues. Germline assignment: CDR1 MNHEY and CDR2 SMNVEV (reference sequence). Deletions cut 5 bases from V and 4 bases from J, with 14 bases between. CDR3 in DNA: TGTGCCAGCAGTCCCCTAAAGGTAGGCACTGAAGCTTTCTTT. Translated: CASSPLKVGTEAFF.

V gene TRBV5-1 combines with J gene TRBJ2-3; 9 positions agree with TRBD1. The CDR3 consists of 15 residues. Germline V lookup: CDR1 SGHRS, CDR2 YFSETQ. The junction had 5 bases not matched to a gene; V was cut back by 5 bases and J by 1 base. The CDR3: CASRPRDRGTDTQYF. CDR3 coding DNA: TGCGCCAGCAGGCCACGGGACAGGGGCACAGATACGCAGTATTTT.

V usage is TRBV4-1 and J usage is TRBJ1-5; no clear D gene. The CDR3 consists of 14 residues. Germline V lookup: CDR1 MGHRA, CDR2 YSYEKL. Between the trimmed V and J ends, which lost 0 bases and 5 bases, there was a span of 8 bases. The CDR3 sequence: CASSQDSGDQPQHF. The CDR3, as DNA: TGCGCCAGCAGCCAAGATTCTGGGGATCAGCCCCAGCATTTT.

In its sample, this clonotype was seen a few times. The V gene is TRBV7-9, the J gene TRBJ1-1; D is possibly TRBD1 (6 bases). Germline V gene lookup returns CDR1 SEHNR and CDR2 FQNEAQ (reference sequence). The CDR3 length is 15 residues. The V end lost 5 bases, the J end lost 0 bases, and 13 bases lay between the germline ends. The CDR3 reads CASSPVQGLNTEAFF. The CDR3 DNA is TGTGCCAGCAGCCCTGTACAGGGTTTGAACACTGAAGCTTTCTTT.

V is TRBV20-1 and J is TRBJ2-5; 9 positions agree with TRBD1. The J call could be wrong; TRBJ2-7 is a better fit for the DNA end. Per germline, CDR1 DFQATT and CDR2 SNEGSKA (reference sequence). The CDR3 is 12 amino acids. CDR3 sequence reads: CSLRDRDYEQYF. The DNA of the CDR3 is TGCAGCCTCCGGGACAGGGACTACGAGCAGTACTTC.

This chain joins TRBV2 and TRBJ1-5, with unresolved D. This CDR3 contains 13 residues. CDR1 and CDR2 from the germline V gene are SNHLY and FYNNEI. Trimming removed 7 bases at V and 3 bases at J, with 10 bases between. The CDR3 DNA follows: TGTGCCAGCACCGGGGAGAACAATCAGCCCCAGCATTTT. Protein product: CASTGENNQPQHF.

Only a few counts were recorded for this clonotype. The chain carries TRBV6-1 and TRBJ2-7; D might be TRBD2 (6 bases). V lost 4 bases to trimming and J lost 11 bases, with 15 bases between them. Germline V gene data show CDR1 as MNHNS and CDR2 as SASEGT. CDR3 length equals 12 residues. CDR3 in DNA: TGTGCCAGCAGTGGAGAACCGGGACTCGAGTACTTC. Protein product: CASSGEPGLEYF.

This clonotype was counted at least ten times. In DNA, the CDR3 is TGTGCCAGCAGCTTAGTGGGGGGGCTTAGCTACGAGCAGTACTTC. Amino acids: CASSLVGGLSYEQYF. This chain joins TRBV7-2 and TRBJ2-7; possibly TRBD2 for D (7 bases). Germline V gives CDR1 SGHTA, CDR2 FQGNSA. With 1 base removed from V and 3 bases from J, the gap between germline ends came to 13 bases. The CDR3 contains 15 residues.